Included here is one T cell receptor beta chain sequence, with context. Its antigen specificity is not known. No much larger clonotype is one base removed from it; base qualities were not supplied. The entire amount of isolated RNA was reverse transcribed using the High Capacity cDNA Reverse Transcription Kit, so the sequenced TCRB transcripts were expressed ones. Deep immunoSEQ sequencing was applied to naive, central memory and regulatory T cell samples, giving an average of roughly 3.5 million total reads per sample. Sorted cells were lysed in RLT buffer, and RNA was extracted using DNase-treated RNeasy Micro or Mini kits according to cell number. Each cell subset was processed separately to prevent cross-contamination, with patient and healthy donor samples processed together. The immunoSEQ multiplex PCR was used to amplify TCRB sequences from cDNA, generating 87-bp fragments that spanned the CDR3 region. Sequencing of the amplicons was done on the Illumina HiSeq platform. Concerning the study's data processing: Synthetic template baselines were used to correct PCR bias computationally, reads within Hamming distance 2 were collapsed, and singletons that could not be merged were discarded. By aligning reads against IMGT, V, D and J genes, CDR3 length, and insertions or deletions at six rearrangement sites were assigned. Within each subset, clonotype counts were normalized to sorted cell number, and only after that were true diversity and Gini coefficients computed with the tcR R package. The overlap coefficient, calculated on TCRB nucleotide sequences, was used to measure repertoire sharing. TCRdb re-hosts the immuneACCESS table, in-frame sequences only. Its copies lack some clones; in the studies checked, an unresolved V gene accounts for under half of them, and the cause for the rest is not known. V and J calls and clone size are given by that table; D and trimming were obtained from the DNA. Recorded for this sample are approximately 120,000 clones; 17% of them occurred a single time. The leading ten clones occupy 2% to 3% of the sample.

These data originate in a study of beta chain features in type 1 diabetes listed by TCRdb under 2018. Regarding the complete study: Patients and healthy donors did not differ in mean age, gender distribution, total cell number or subset yield. A total of 90 million to 130 million sorted cells were examined across all samples, and a strong correlation was observed between cell number per subset and RNA yield. In the study, recently diagnosed type 1 diabetes patients and matched healthy donors were compared on the TCRB repertoires of their sorted circulating CD4+ T cell subsets. Whereas all 30 or so donors provided naive and central memory subsets, regulatory and stem cell-like memory subsets were isolated from just 8 patients and about eight healthy donors.

Paper-wide results and their limitations: Patients with type 1 diabetes made fewer insertions and deleted more nucleotides at VDJ recombination sites, implying thymic rearrangement abnormalities. In all four CD4+ subsets, TCRB CDR3 length was moderately but significantly shorter in type 1 diabetes patients. Naive, central memory and regulatory TCRB repertoires appeared to be more similar among patients than among healthy donors. Because cDNA rather than genomic DNA was sequenced, highly expressing activated cells could have been over-represented, although no difference in activation and CD3 levels was found between groups. Only small numbers of individuals were included in the HLA sub-analyses, which left unresolved whether HLA type had any influence on TCRB rearrangement. PCR may preferentially amplify shorter templates, but because patient and control samples were amplified and corrected together, any resulting skew would affect both groups equally.

CDR1 and CDR2 are read off the germline V gene as MNHNS and SASEGT. The CDR3 numbers 11 residues from cysteine through phenylalanine. Kept here is only the CDR3 DNA, which spans 33 bases and is read in frame from base 1. The V and J ends are trimmed by 2 bases and 10 bases, leaving 7 bases between them. A single peripheral blood draw of about 116 mL on average was collected from each donor into heparinised tubes. A BD FACSAria II and a panel including CD45RO, CCR7, CD25, CD127, CD95 and CD27 were used to sort naive, central memory, regulatory and stem cell-like memory CD4+ T cells. All sorted populations exceeded 95% purity. PBMCs were isolated immediately by Lymphoprep density gradient centrifugation and stained directly without culture. Samples were stained and sorted in pairs, with one healthy donor and one patient per experiment, so that batch effects were minimized.

The origin of this receptor is a man aged 18 to 35 with type 1 diabetes. The material sequenced was central memory CD4+ T cells from blood. The receptor chain draws on TRBV6-1 and TRBJ2-3; the D gene cannot be resolved reliably. The CDR3 sequence is CASSERNAQYF. The sequence in DNA is TGTGCCAGCAGTGAAAGGAACGCGCAGTATTTT.